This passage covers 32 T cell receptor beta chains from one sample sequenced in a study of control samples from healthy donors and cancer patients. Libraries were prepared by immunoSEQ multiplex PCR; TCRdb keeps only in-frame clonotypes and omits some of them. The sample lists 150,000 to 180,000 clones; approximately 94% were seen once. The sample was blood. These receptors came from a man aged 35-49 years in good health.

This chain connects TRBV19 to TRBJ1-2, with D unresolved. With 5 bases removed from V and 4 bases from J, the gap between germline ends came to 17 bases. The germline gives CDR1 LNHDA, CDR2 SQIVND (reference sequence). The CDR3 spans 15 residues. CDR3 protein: CASSSGPQIGYGYTF. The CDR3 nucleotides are TGTGCCAGTAGTTCCGGGCCCCAGATCGGCTATGGCTACACCTTC. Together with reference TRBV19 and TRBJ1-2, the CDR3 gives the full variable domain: DGGITQSPKYLFRKEGQNVTLSCEQNLNHDAMYWYRQDPGQGLRLIYYSQIVNDFQKGDIAEGYSVSREKKESFPLTVTSAQKNPTAFYLCASSSGPQIGYGYTFGSGTRLTVV.

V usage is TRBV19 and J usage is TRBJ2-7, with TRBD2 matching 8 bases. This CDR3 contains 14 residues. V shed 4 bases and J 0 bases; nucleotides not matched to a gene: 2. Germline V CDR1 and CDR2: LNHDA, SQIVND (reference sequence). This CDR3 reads CASSNSGSSYEQYF. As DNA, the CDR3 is TGTGCCAGTAGTAACAGCGGGAGCTCCTACGAGCAGTACTTC. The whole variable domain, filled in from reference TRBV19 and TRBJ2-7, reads DGGITQSPKYLFRKEGQNVTLSCEQNLNHDAMYWYRQDPGQGLRLIYYSQIVNDFQKGDIAEGYSVSREKKESFPLTVTSAQKNPTAFYLCASSNSGSSYEQYFGPGTRLTVT.

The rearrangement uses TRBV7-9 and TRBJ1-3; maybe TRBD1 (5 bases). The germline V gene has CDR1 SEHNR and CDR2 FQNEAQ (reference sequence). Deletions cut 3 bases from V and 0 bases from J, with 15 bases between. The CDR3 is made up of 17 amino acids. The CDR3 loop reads CASSLDGAASSGNTIYF. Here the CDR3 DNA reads TGTGCCAGCAGCTTGGATGGGGCGGCAAGCTCTGGAAACACCATATATTTT.

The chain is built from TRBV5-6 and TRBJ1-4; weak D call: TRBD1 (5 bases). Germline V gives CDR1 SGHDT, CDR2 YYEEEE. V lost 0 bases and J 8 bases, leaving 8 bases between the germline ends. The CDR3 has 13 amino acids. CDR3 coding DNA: TGTGCCAGCAGCTTGGATAACAGGGAAAAACTGTTTTTT. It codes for CASSLDNREKLFF.

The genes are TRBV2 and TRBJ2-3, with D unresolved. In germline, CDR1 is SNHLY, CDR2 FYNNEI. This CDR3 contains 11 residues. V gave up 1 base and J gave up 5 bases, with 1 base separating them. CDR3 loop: CASSEEDTQYF. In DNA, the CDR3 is TGTGCCAGCAGTGAAGAAGATACGCAGTATTTT.

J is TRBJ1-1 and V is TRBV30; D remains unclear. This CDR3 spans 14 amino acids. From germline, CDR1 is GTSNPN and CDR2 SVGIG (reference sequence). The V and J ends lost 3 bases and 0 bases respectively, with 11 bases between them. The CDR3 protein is CAWSGAGLNTEAFF. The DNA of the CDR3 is TGTGCCTGGAGCGGTGCGGGTCTGAACACTGAAGCTTTCTTT.

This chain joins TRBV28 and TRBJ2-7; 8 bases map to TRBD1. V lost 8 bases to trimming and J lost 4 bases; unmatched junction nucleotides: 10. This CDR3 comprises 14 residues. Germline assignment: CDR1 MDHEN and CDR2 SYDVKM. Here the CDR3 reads CASAGAGGKYEQYF. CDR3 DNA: TGTGCCAGCGCTGGGGCAGGGGGCAAATACGAGCAGTACTTC.

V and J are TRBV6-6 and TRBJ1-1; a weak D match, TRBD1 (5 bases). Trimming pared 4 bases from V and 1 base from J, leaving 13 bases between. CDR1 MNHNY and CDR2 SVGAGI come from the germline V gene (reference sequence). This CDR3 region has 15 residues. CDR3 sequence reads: CASSWVKGRNTEAFF. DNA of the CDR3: TGTGCCAGCAGTTGGGTGAAGGGGAGGAACACTGAAGCTTTCTTT.

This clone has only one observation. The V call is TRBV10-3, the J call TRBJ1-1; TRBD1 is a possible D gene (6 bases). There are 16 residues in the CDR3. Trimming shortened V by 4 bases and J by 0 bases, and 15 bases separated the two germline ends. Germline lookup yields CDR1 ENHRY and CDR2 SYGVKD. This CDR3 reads CAISGHKGGVNTEAFF. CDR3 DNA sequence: TGTGCCATCAGTGGGCACAAAGGGGGGGTGAACACTGAAGCTTTCTTT.

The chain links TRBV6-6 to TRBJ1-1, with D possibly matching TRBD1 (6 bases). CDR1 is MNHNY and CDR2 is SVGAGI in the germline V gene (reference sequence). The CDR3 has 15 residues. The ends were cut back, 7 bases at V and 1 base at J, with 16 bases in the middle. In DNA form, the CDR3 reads TGTGCCAGCAAGGGGTGGTGGGGGGCGAACACTGAAGCTTTCTTT. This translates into CASKGWWGANTEAFF.

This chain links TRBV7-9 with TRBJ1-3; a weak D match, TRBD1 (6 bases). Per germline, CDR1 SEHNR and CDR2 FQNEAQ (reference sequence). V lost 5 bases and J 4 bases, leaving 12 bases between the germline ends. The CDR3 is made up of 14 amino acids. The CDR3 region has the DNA TGTGCCAGCAGCGCCGGGACAAGGGGAAACACCATATATTTT. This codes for CASSAGTRGNTIYF.

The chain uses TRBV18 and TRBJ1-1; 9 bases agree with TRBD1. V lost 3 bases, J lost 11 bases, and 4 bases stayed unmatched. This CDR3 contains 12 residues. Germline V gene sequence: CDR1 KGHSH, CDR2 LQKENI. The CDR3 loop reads CASSPDRGSAFF. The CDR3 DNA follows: TGTGCCAGCTCACCTGACAGGGGGTCCGCTTTCTTT. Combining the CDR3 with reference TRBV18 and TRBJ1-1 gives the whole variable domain NAGVMQNPRHLVRRRGQEARLRCSPMKGHSHVYWYRQLPEEGLKFMVYLQKENIIDESGMPKERFSAEFPKEGPSILRIQQVVRGDSAAYFCASSPDRGSAFFGQGTRLTVV.

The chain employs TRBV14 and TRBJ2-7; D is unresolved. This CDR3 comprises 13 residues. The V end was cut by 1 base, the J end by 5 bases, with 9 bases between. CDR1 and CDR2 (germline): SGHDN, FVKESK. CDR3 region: CASSQVKGHEQYF. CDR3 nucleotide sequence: TGTGCCAGCAGCCAAGTGAAGGGCCACGAGCAGTACTTC.

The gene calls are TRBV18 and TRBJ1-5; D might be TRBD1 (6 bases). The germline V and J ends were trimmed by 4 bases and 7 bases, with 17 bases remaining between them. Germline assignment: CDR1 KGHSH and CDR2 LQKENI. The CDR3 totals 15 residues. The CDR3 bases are TGTGCCAGCTCACTCCAACAGGGAGTAGAGCAGCCCCAGCATTTT. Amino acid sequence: CASSLQQGVEQPQHF. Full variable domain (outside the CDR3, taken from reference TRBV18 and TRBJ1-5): NAGVMQNPRHLVRRRGQEARLRCSPMKGHSHVYWYRQLPEEGLKFMVYLQKENIIDESGMPKERFSAEFPKEGPSILRIQQVVRGDSAAYFCASSLQQGVEQPQHFGDGTRLSIL.

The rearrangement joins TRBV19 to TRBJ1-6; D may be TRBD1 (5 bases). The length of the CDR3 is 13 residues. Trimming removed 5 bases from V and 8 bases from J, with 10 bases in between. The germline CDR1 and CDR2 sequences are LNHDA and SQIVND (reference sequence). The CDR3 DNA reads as TGTGCCAGTAGTTCGGGGGGAGATTCACCCCTCCACTTT. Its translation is CASSSGGDSPLHF.

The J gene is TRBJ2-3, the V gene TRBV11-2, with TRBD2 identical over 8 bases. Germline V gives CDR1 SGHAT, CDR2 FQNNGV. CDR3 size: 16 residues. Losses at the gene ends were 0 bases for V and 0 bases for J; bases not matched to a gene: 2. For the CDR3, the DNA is TGTGCCAGCAGCTTAGAAGCGGGGGCAAGCACAGATACGCAGTATTTT. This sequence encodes CASSLEAGASTDTQYF.

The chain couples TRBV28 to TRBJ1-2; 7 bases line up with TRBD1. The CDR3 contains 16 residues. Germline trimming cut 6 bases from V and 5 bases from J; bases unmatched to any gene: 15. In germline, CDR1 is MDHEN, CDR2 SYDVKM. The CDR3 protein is CASRGQRELVRYGYTF. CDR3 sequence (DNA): TGTGCCAGCAGGGGACAGCGCGAACTCGTGAGGTATGGCTACACCTTC.

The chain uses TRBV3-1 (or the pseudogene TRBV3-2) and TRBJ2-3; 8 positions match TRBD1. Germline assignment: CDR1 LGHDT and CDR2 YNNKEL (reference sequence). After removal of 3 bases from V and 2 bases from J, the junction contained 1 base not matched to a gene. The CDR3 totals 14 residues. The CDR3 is CASSQGQATDTQYF. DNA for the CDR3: TGTGCCAGCAGCCAGGGACAGGCCACAGATACGCAGTATTTT.

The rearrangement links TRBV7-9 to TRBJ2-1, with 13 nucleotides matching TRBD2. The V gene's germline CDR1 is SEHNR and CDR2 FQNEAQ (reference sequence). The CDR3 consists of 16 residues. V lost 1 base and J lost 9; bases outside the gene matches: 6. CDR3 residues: CASSLVLAGGPGEQFF. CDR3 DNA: TGTGCCAGCAGCTTAGTACTAGCGGGGGGGCCAGGTGAGCAGTTCTTC.

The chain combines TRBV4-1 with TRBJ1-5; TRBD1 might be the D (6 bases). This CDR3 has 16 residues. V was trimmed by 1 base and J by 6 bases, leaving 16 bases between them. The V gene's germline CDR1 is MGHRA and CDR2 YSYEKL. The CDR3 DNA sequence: TGCGCCAGCAGCCAAGCCCCTACAGGGAAAGGTCAGCCCCAGCATTTT. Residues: CASSQAPTGKGQPQHF.

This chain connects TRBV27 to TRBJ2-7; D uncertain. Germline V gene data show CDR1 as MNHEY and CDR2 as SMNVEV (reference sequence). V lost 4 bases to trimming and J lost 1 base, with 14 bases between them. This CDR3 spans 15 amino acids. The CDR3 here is CASSSISGGSYEQYF. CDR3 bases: TGTGCCAGCAGTTCTATTTCAGGCGGATCCTACGAGCAGTACTTC.

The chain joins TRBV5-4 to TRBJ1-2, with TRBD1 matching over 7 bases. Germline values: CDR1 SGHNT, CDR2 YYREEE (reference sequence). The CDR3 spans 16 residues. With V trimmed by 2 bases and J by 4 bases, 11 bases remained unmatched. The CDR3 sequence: CASSFRQGTVSYGYTF. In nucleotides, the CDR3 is TGTGCCAGCAGCTTTAGACAGGGTACCGTGAGCTATGGCTACACCTTC.

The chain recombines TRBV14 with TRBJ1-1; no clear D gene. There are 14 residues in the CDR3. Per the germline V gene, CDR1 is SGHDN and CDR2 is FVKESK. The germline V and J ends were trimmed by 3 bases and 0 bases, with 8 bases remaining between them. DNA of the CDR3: TGTGCCAGCAGCCAGGGAAGATTGAACACTGAAGCTTTCTTT. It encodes CASSQGRLNTEAFF.

The CDR3 spells CASSLGAASQEAFF. CDR3 DNA: TGCGCCAGCAGCTTGGGCGCGGCCAGCCAGGAAGCTTTCTTT. The genes are TRBV5-1 and TRBJ1-1; no clear D gene. The CDR3 runs 14 residues. V was pared by 0 bases and J by 8 bases, with 14 bases between. Germline CDR1 SGHRS, CDR2 YFSETQ.

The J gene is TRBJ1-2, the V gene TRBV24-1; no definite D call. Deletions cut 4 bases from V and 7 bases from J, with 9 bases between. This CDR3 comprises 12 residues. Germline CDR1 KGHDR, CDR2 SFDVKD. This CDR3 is CATSDPGGGYTF. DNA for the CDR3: TGTGCCACCAGTGACCCCGGAGGTGGCTACACCTTC.

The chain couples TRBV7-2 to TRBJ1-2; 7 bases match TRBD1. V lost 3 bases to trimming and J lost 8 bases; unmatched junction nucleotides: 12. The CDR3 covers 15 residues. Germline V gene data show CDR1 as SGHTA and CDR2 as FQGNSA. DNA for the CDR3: TGTGCCAGCAGCTTCCACGACGACAGGGTTGAAGGCTACACCTTC. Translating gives CASSFHDDRVEGYTF.

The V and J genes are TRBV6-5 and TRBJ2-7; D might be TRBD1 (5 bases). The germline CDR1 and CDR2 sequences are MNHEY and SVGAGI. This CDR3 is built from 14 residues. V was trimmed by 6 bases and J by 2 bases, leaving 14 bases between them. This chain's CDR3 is CASRPQGNPYEQYF. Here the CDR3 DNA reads TGTGCCAGCAGGCCCCAGGGTAACCCCTACGAGCAGTACTTC.

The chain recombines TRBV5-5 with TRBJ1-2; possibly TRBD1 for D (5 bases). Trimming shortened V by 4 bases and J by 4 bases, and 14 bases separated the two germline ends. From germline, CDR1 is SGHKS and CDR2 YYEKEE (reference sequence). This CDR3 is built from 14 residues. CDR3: CASSPWDWSYGYTF. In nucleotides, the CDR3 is TGTGCCAGCAGCCCCTGGGACTGGAGCTATGGCTACACCTTC.

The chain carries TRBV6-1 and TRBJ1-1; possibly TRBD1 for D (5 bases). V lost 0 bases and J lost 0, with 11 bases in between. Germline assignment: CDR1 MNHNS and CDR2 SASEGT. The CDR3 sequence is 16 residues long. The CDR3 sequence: CASSEAGRQMNTEAFF. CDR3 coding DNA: TGTGCCAGCAGTGAAGCAGGGAGACAGATGAACACTGAAGCTTTCTTT.

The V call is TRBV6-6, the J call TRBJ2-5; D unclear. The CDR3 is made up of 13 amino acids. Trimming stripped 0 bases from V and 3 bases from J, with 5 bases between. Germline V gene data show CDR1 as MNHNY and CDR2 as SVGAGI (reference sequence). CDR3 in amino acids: CASSYSVEETQYF. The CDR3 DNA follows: TGTGCCAGCAGTTACTCGGTCGAAGAGACCCAGTACTTC.

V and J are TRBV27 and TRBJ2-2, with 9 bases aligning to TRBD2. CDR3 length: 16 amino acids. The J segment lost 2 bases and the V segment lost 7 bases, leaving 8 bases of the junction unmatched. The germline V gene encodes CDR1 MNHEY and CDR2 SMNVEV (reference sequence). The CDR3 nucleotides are TGTGCCAGCAAACCGGCTAGCGGGGATAACACCGGGGAGCTGTTTTTT. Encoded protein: CASKPASGDNTGELFF.

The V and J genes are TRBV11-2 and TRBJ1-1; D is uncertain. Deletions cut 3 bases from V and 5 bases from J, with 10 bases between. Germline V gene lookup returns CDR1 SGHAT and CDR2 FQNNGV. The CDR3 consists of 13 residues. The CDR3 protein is CASSFYGRTEAFF. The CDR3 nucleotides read TGTGCCAGCAGCTTCTATGGGAGGACTGAAGCTTTCTTT.